This TCR beta chain was retrieved from a study of blood T cells in healthy people across ages. Findings of the study overall: Donor CMV infection status was unknown, possibly confounding age-related changes in expanded clonotypes. Diversity was higher, and naive CD4+ cells more numerous, in long-lived donors than in aged donors.

It was with a sample-barcoded 5' primer and a J-beta primer mix that a second PCR of about 7 to 12 cycles was run. MiXCR was run by TCRdb on the 5' RACE reads, yielding one entry per CDR3 protein. Counted here are 700,000 or so distinct CDR3 sequences, 40% to 45% occurring once; the ten biggest clones make up around 30%. Germline lookup yields CDR1 SGHVS and CDR2 FQNEAQ. V was shortened by 4 bases and J by 7 bases, with 8 bases between the two germline ends. The CDR3 runs 12 residues. This clonotype was observed a handful of times. The target antigen is unknown. Material for sequencing was blood. This TCR was recovered from a man older than 75 in good health. The rearrangement links TRBV7-8 to TRBJ1-5; no clear D. The CDR3 sequence: CASSWAEQPQHF. DNA for the CDR3: TGTGCCAGCAGCTGGGCGGAGCAGCCCCAGCATTTT.